This TCR beta chain stems from a study of identical twins. The study's findings and limits: Zero-insertion results could be subject to partial confounding by invariant MAIT and iNKT cells.

As for this clonotype: Its specificity is unknown.

One entry per CDR3 protein, called by TCRdb with MiXCR from the 5' RACE reads. The sample records more than 400,000 distinct CDR3 sequences, 15% being singletons. The sample was also reused in another study, on yellow fever vaccine responses in identical twins.

The TCR sequence derives from a woman in her late teens or twenties in good health. Sequencing was done on a sample of CD4+ T cells sorted from blood.

The CDR3 nucleotides read TGCGCCAGCAGTGATCGGGCGGGAGGGGTCACAGATACGCAGTATTTT. Amino acid sequence: CASSDRAGGVTDTQYF. The rearrangement links TRBV10-2 to TRBJ2-3, with 9 bases identical to TRBD2. The CDR3 has 16 residues. J was trimmed by 2 bases and V by 3 bases; bases with no gene match: 6. Per the germline V gene, CDR1 is WSHSY and CDR2 is SAAADI.